The clone carrying this T cell receptor beta chain came up a few times. The antigen is undetermined. Using a J-beta primer mix together with a sample-barcoded 5' primer, a second PCR was run for roughly 6 to 12 cycles. TCRdb re-called the 5' RACE reads through MiXCR, storing one row per CDR3 protein. The repertoire holds around 700,000 distinct CDR3 sequences, with approximately 25% as singletons. These data come from a study of blood T cells in healthy people across ages. Overall study results and limits: Higher diversity, along with more naive CD4+ cells, distinguished long-lived donors from aged donors.

In terms of origin and age, donors were healthy Caucasian individuals from Russia aged about 6 to 100. The CDR3 loop spans 14 amino acids. V lost 0 bases to trimming and J lost 0 bases, with 7 bases between them. Germline assignment: CDR1 SGDLS and CDR2 YYNGEE. These data also featured in a second study, about T cells of mothers and their children.

The receptor was derived from a boy younger than 18 in good health. Sequenced sample: blood. The chain recombines TRBV9 with TRBJ2-7, with D uncertain. The CDR3 bases are TGTGCCAGCAGCGTAGGCCTGGCCTCCTACGAGCAGTACTTC. Protein sequence: CASSVGLASYEQYF.